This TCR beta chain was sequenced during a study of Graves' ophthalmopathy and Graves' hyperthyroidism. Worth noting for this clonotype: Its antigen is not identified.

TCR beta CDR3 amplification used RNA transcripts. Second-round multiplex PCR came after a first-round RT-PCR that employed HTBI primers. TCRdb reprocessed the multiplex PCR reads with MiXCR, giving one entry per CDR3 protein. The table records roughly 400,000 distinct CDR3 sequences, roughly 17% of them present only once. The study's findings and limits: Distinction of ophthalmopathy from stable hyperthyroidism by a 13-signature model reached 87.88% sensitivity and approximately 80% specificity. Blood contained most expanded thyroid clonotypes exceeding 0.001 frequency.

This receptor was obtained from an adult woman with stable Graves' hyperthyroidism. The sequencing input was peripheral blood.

The CDR3 bases are TGCGCCAGCAGCCACTACGTAGGGACAGGGGGCTACGAGCAGTACTTC. This translates into CASSHYVGTGGYEQYF. The chain recombines TRBV4-1 with TRBJ2-7; the match to TRBD1 covers 11 bases. The CDR3 contains 16 residues. Germline CDR1 is MGHRA and CDR2 is YSYEKL. V lost 3 bases and J lost 3; bases outside the gene matches: 7.